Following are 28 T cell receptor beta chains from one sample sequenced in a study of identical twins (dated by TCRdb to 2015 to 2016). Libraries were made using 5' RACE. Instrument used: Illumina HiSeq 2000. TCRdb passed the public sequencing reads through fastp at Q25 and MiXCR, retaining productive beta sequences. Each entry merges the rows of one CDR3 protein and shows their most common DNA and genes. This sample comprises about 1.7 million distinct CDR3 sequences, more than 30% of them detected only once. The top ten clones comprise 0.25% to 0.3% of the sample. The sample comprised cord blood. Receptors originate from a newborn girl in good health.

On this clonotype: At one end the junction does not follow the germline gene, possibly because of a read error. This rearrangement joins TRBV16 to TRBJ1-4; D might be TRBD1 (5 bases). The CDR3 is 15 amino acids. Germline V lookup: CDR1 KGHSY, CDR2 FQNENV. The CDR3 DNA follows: TGTGTCAGCAGCCGACAGTTTGCAACTAATGAAAAACTGTTTTTT. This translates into CVSSRQFATNEKLFF.

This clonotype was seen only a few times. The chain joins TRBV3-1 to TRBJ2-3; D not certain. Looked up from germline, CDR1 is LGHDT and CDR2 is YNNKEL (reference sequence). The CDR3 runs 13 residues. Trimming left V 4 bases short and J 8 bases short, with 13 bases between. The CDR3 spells CASSPRLQGTQYF. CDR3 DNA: TGTGCCAGCAGCCCCCGTCTCCAAGGTACGCAGTATTTT.

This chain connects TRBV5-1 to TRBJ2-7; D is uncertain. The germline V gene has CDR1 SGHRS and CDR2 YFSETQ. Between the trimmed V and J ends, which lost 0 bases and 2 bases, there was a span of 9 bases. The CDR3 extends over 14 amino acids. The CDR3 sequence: CASSLDRSTYEQYF. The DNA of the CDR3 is TGCGCCAGCAGCTTGGACCGATCGACCTACGAGCAGTACTTC.

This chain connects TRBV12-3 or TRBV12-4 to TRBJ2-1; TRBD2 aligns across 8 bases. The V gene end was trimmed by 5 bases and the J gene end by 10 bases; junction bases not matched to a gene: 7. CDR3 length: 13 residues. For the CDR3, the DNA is TGTGCCAGCAGTGCCCAGCGGGAGTCCGAGCAGTTCTTC. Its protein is CASSAQRESEQFF.

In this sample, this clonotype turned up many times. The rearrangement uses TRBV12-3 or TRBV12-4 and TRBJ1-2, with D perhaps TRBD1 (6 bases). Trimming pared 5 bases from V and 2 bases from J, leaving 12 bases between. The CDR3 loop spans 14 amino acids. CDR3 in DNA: TGTGCCAGCAGTAGATACAGGGACAACTATGGCTACACCTTC. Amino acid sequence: CASSRYRDNYGYTF.

The CDR3 coding sequence is TGCAGCGTCCGGGACAGGTCTTACAATGAGCAGTACTTC. Protein sequence: CSVRDRSYNEQYF. The rearrangement joins TRBV29-1 to TRBJ2-5, with 8 positions matching TRBD1. Germline V CDR1 and CDR2: SQVTM, ANQGSEA. V dropped 6 bases and J dropped 11; count of bases not matched to a gene: 14. There are 13 residues in the CDR3. The full variable domain, in which reference TRBV29-1 and TRBJ2-5 provide the parts outside the CDR3, is SAVISQKPSRDICQRGTSLTIQCQVDSQVTMMFWYRQQPGQSLTLIATANQGSEATYESGFVIDKFPISRPNLTFSTLTVSNMSPEDSSIYLCSVRDRSYNEQYFGPGTRLLVL.

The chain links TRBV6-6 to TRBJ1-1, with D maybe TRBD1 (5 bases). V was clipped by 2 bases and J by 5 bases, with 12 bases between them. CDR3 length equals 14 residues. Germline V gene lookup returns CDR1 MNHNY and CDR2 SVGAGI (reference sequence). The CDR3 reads CASSYVGLRTEAFF. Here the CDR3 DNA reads TGTGCCAGCAGTTACGTGGGGCTGAGAACTGAAGCTTTCTTT.

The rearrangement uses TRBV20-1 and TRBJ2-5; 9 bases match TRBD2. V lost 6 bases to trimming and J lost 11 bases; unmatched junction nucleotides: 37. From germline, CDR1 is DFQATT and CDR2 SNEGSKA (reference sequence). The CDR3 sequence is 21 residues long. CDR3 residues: CSAGSRGGRALQVGSYNEQYF. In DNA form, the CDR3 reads TGCAGTGCAGGTTCCCGTGGCGGGAGGGCCTTGCAAGTGGGCTCCTACAATGAGCAGTACTTC.

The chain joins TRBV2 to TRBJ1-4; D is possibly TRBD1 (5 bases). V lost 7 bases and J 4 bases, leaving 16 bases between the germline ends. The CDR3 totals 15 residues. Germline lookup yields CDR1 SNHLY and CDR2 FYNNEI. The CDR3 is CASMGTAVINEKLFF. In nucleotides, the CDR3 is TGTGCCAGCATGGGGACTGCAGTGATTAATGAAAAACTGTTTTTT.

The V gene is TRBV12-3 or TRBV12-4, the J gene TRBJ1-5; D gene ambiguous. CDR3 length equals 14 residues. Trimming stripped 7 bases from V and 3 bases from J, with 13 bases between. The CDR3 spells CASTLGRSNQPQHF. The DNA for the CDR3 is TGTGCCAGCACCCTCGGGAGGTCCAATCAGCCCCAGCATTTT.

The CDR3 region is CASSQLAGEPGELFF. The CDR3 coding sequence is TGTGCCAGCAGCCAACTAGCGGGAGAACCCGGGGAGCTGTTTTTT. The chain has TRBV4-2 and TRBJ2-2, with TRBD2 matching 10 bases. The germline V gene encodes CDR1 LGHNA and CDR2 YNFKEQ. J gave up 6 bases and V 2 bases, and 3 bases lay outside the gene matches. The CDR3 has 15 amino acids.

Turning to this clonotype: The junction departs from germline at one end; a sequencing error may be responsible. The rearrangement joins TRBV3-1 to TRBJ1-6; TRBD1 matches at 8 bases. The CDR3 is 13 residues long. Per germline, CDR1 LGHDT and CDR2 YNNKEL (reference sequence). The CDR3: CASSQTGDSPPHF. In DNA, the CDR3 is TGTGCCAGCAGCCAGACAGGGGATTCACCCCCCCACTTT.

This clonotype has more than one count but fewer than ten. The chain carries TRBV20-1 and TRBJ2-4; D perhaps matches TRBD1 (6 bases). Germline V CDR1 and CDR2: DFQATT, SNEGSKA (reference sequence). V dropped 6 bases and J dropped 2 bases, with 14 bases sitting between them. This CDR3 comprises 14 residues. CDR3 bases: TGCAGTGCGCGCACAGGGCATACCAAAAACATTCAGTACTTC. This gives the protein CSARTGHTKNIQYF.

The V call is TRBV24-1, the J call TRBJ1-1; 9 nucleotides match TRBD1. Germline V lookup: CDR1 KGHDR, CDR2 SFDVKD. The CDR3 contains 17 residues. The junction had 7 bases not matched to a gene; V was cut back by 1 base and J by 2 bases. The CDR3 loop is CATSDFTGGRSNTEAFF. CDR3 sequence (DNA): TGTGCCACCAGTGATTTCACAGGGGGCCGCTCAAACACTGAAGCTTTCTTT.

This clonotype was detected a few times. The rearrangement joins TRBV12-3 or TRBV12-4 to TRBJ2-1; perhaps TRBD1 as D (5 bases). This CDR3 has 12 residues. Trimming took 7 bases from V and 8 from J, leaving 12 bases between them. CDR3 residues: CASTHQGHEQFF. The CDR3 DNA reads TGTGCCAGCACCCACCAGGGCCATGAGCAGTTCTTC.

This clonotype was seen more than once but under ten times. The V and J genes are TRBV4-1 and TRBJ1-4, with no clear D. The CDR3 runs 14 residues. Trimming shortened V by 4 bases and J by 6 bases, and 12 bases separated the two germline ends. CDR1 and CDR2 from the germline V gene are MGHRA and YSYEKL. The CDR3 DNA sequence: TGCGCCAGCAGCCGAGGGCTAGCGGATGAAAAACTGTTTTTT. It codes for CASSRGLADEKLFF.

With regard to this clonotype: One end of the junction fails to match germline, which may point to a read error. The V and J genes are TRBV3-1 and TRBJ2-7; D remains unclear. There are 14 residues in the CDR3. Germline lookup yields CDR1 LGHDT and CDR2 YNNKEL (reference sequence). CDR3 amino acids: CVSSQERARYEQYF. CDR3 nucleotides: TGTGTCAGCAGCCAAGAGCGAGCGCGCTACGAGCAGTACTTC.

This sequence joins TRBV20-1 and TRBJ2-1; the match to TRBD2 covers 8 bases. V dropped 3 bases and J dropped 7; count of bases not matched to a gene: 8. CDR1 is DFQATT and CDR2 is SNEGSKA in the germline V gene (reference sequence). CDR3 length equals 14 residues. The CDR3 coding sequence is TGCAGTGCTAGTGCGGGACTAGGCCGGAATGAGCAGTTCTTC. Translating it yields CSASAGLGRNEQFF.

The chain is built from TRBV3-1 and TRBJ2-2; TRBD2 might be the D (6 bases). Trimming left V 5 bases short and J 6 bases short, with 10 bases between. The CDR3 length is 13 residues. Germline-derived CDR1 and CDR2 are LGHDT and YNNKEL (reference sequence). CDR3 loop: CASSDRLAGELFF. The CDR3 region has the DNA TGTGCCAGCAGCGATCGACTAGCCGGGGAGCTGTTTTTT.

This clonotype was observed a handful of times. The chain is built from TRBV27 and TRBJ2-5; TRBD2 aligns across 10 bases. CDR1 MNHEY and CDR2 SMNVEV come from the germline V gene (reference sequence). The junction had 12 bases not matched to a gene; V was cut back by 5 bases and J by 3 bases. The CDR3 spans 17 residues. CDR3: CASSPGLAGENKETQYF. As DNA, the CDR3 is TGTGCCAGCAGTCCTGGCCTAGCGGGGGAAAATAAAGAGACCCAGTACTTC.

The CDR3 nucleotides read TGCGCCAGCAGCCAGCTCGGGACAGGGGGTAGCAAAAACATTCAGTACTTC. It specifies CASSQLGTGGSKNIQYF. The J gene is TRBJ2-4, the V gene TRBV4-1; 11 nucleotides line up with TRBD1. The CDR3 has 17 amino acids. The V gene end was trimmed by 3 bases and the J gene end by 3 bases; junction bases not matched to a gene: 7. Per the germline V gene, CDR1 is MGHRA and CDR2 is YSYEKL.

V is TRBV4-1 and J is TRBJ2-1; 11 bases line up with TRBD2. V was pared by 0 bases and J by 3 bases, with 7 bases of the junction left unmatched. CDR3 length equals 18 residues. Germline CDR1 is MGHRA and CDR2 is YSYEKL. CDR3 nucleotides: TGCGCCAGCAGCCAAGATAATCTGGGACTAGCGGACTACAATGAGCAGTTCTTC. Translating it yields CASSQDNLGLADYNEQFF.

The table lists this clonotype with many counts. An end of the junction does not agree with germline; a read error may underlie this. DNA of the CDR3: TGTGCCAGCAGCTTAGTGCCTGGGAACACTGAAGCTTTCTTT. This translates into CASSLVPGNTEAFF. The chain has TRBV5-1 and TRBJ1-1; unclear D gene. The CDR3 has 14 residues. Germline assignment: CDR1 SGHRS and CDR2 YFSETQ. Based on the CDR3 plus reference TRBV5-1 and TRBJ1-1, the full variable domain is KAGVTQTPRYLIKTRGQQVTLSCSPISGHRSVSWYQQTPGQGLQFLFEYFSETQRNKGNFPGRFSGRQFSNSRSEMNVSTLELGDSALYLCASSLVPGNTEAFFGQGTRLTVV.

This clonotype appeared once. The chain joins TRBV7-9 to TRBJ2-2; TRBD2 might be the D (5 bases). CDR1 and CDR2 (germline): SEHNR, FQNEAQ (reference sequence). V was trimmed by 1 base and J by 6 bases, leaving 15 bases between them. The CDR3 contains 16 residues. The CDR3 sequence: CASSLGGSSKAGELFF. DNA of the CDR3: TGTGCCAGCAGCTTAGGAGGGAGCTCCAAGGCCGGGGAGCTGTTTTTT.

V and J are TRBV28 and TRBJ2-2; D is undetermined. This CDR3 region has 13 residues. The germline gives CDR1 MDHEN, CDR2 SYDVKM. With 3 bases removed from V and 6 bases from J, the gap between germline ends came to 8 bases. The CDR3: CASSLLGSGELFF. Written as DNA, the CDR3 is TGTGCCAGCAGTTTGTTGGGGTCCGGGGAGCTGTTTTTT. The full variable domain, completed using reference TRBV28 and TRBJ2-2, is DVKVTQSSRYLVKRTGEKVFLECVQDMDHENMFWYRQDPGLGLRLIYFSYDVKMKEKGDIPEGYSVSREKKERFSLILESASTNQTSMYLCASSLLGSGELFFGEGSRLTVL.

Here the CDR3 reads CASSLVRGPNEQYF. In DNA, the CDR3 is TGTGCCAGCAGCTTAGTGAGGGGCCCCAATGAGCAGTACTTC. The chain is built from TRBV7-9 and TRBJ2-7, with D possibly called TRBD1 or TRBD2 (5 bases each). CDR3 length: 14 amino acids. Germline V gene data show CDR1 as SEHNR and CDR2 as FQNEAQ (reference sequence). Trimming shortened V by 1 base and J by 7 bases, and 14 bases separated the two germline ends.

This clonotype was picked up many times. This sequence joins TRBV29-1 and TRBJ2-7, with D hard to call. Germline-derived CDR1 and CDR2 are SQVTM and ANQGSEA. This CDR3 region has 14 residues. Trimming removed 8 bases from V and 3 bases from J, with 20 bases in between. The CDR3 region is CSPTTKSAIYEQYF. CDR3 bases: TGCAGCCCTACTACGAAAAGCGCCATCTACGAGCAGTACTTC.

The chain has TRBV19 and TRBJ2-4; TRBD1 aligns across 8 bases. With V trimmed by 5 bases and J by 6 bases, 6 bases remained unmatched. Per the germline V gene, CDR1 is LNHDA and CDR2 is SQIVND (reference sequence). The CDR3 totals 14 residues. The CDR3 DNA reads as TGTGCCAGTAGTGCCCAGGGGGCTGGAAACATTCAGTACTTC. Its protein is CASSAQGAGNIQYF.